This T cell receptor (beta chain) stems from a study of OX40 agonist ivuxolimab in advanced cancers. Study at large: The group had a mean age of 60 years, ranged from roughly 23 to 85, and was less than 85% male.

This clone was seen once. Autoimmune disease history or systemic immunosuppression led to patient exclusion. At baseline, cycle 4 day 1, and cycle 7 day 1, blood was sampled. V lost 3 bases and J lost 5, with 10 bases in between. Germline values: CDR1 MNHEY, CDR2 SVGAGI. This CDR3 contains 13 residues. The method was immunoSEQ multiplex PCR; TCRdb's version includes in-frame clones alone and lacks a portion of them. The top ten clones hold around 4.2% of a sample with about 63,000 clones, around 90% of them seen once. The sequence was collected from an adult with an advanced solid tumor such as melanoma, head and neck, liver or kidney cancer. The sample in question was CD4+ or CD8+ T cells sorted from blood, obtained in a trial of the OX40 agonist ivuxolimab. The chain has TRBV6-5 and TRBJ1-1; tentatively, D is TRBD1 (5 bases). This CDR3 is CASSYRGSTEAFF. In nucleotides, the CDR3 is TGTGCCAGCAGTTATCGGGGGTCGACTGAAGCTTTCTTT.